The rows below give T cell receptor beta chains drawn from one sample of a study of cytomegalovirus exposure and HLA in healthy donors. The assay was immunoSEQ multiplex PCR, and TCRdb's table has in-frame clones only and misses some. Of more than 150,000 clones listed, around 78% are singletons. The sequenced sample consisted of PBMCs. These receptors were obtained from a woman aged 45-65 years in good health and CMV-seropositive. CDR3s include the opening cysteine and the closing phenylalanine or tryptophan. Each record gives: clone size, V gene, D gene, J gene, CDR3 protein, CDR3 DNA. D genes are given only for firm matches. Not every row has a clone size; where given, it reads once, few, many or a size class.

size: -
V: TRBV5-1
D: -
J: TRBJ1-2
CDR3: CASSGTAYGYTF
DNA: TGCGCCAGTTCCGGGACTGCTTATGGCTACACCTTC

size: -
V: TRBV7-9
D: TRBD1
J: TRBJ2-3
CDR3: CASSPSQGSQYF
DNA: TGTGCCAGCAGCCCCTCACAGGGGTCGCAGTATTTT

size: -
V: TRBV6-6
D: TRBD1
J: TRBJ1-5
CDR3: CASSHRDRGHQPQHF
DNA: TGTGCCAGCAGTCACCGGGACAGGGGGCATCAGCCCCAGCATTTT

size: -
V: TRBV11-3
D: -
J: TRBJ1-3
CDR3: CASSPSHNTIYF
DNA: TGTGCCAGCAGCCCTAGTCACAACACCATATATTTT

size: -
V: TRBV2
D: -
J: TRBJ2-7
CDR3: CASSSDWSSYEQYF
DNA: TGTGCCAGCAGCTCCGACTGGAGCTCCTACGAGCAGTACTTC

size: once
V: TRBV28
D: TRBD1
J: TRBJ2-1
CDR3: CASSLWSGQGAEQFF
DNA: TGTGCCAGCAGTTTATGGTCCGGACAGGGTGCTGAGCAGTTCTTC

size: -
V: TRBV18
D: TRBD1
J: TRBJ2-3
CDR3: CASSPRTGSGDTQYF
DNA: TGTGCCAGCTCACCACGGACAGGGAGCGGAGATACGCAGTATTTT

size: -
V: TRBV7-9
D: TRBD2
J: TRBJ2-1
CDR3: CASSLRLAGVLDEQFF
DNA: TGTGCCAGCAGCTTGAGACTAGCGGGAGTGTTAGATGAGCAGTTCTTC

size: once
V: TRBV11-1
D: TRBD1
J: TRBJ2-3
CDR3: CASSLWTGGTDTQYF
DNA: TGTGCCAGCAGCCTCTGGACAGGGGGAACAGATACGCAGTATTTT

size: -
V: TRBV28
D: TRBD2
J: TRBJ2-6
CDR3: CASSPREGSGANVLTF
DNA: TGCGCCAGCAGCCCCAGGGAGGGCTCTGGGGCCAACGTCCTGACTTTC

size: -
V: TRBV4-3
D: -
J: TRBJ2-7
CDR3: CASSQGRQGLHEQYF
DNA: TGCGCCAGCAGCCAAGGACGGCAGGGTCTTCACGAGCAGTACTTC